The TCR beta chain described here comes from a study of blood T cell repertoires in COVID-19. Data came from immunoSEQ multiplex PCR; TCRdb stores just in-frame clones and leaves some out. The table has over 250,000 clones, approximately 91% seen once. V shed 6 bases and J 4 bases; nucleotides not matched to a gene: 5. This CDR3 is built from 14 residues. In germline, CDR1 is KGHDR, CDR2 SFDVKD. This TCR came from a woman in her twenties or thirties who had recovered from COVID-19. The chain uses TRBV24-1 and TRBJ1-2; 9 nucleotides align to TRBD1. The sequenced sample consisted of PBMCs or T cells enriched from blood (not recorded which). Here the CDR3 reads CATSSGTGPYGYTF. The CDR3 nucleotides read TGTGCCACCAGTTCCGGGACAGGGCCCTATGGCTACACCTTC.